This entry is about one T cell receptor beta chain. Its antigen is not identified. These data are taken from a study of vaccination and CD4 T cells after COVID-19. As for the study in general: Overlapping SARS-CoV-2, HCoV-NL63, HCoV-OC43 and HCoV-229E spike peptides stimulated the cells. Every culture used as a control got a CEFX pool, an HIV-1 Nef pool, or no peptide.

The CDR3 is 16 amino acids. CDR1 is SGDLS and CDR2 is YYNGEE in the germline V gene. Losses at the gene ends were 0 bases for V and 0 bases for J; bases not matched to a gene: 5. Study-level points and caveats: Although the median of SARS-CoV-2-reactive clonotypes rose from around 21 to 38, the change was not significant.

This sample's treatment: approximately 10-day PBMC culture with coronavirus spike peptide pools or control peptides (ViraFEST assay). Sequencing of cultured CD4+ T cell DNA used the Oncomine TCR Beta short-read assay. TCRdb itself ran the PCR reads through MiXCR, one entry per CDR3 protein. The repertoire holds fewer than 12,000 distinct CDR3 sequences, with 46% as singletons. The V call is TRBV9, the J call TRBJ1-1, with 7 bases aligning to TRBD1. This clonotype originated in a human donor who had recovered from COVID-19. Sequencing input: CD4+ T cells from blood, cultured in vitro. The CDR3 here is CASSVAGRGMNTEAFF. CDR3 sequence (DNA): TGTGCCAGCAGCGTAGCAGGCAGGGGGATGAACACTGAAGCTTTCTTT.